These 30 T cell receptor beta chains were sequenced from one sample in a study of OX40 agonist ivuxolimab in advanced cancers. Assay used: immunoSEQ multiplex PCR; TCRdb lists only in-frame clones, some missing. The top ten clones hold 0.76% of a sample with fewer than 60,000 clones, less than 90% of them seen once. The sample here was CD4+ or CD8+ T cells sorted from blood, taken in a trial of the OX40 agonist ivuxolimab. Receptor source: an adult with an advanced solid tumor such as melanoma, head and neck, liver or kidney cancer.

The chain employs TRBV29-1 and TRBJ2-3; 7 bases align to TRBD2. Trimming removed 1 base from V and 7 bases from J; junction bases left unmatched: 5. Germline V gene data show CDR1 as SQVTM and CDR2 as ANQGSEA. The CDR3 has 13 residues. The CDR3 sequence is CSVEAGGKNTQYF. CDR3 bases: TGCAGCGTTGAAGCGGGAGGAAAAAATACGCAGTATTTT.

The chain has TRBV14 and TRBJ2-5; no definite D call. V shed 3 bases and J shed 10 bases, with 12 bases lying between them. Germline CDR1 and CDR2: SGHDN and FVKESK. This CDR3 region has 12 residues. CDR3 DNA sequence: TGTGCCAGCAGCCAGGTCGGATTGGGCCAGTACTTC. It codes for CASSQVGLGQYF.

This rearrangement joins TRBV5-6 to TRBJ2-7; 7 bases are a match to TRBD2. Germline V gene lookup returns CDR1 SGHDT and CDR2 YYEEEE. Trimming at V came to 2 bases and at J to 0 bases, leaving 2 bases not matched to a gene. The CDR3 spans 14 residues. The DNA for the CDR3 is TGTGCCAGCAGCTTCGGGGGGAGCTCCTACGAGCAGTACTTC. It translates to CASSFGGSSYEQYF.

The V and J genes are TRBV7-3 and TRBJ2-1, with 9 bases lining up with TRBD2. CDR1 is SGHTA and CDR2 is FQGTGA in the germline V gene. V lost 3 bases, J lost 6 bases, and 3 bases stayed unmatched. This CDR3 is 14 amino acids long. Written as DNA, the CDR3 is TGTGCCAGCAGCTTGGCGGGAGGGCCCAATGAGCAGTTCTTC. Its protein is CASSLAGGPNEQFF.

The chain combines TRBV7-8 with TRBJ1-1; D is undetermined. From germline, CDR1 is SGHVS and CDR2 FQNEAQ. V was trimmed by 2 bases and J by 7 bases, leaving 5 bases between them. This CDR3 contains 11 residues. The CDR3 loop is CASSLWNEAFF. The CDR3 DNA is TGTGCCAGCAGCTTATGGAATGAAGCTTTCTTT.

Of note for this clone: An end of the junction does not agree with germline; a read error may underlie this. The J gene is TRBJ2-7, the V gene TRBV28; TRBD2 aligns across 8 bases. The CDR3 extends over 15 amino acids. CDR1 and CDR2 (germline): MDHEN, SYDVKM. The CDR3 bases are TGTGCCAGCAGTCTATGGGTAGCGGGAAGAGACGAGCAGTACTTC. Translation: CASSLWVAGRDEQYF.

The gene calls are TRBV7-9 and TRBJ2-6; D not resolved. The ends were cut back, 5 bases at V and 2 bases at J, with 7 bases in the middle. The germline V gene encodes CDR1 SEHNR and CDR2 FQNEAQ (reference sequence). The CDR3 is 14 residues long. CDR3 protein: CASSPFAGANVLTF. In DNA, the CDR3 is TGTGCCAGCAGCCCCTTCGCTGGGGCCAACGTCCTGACTTTC.

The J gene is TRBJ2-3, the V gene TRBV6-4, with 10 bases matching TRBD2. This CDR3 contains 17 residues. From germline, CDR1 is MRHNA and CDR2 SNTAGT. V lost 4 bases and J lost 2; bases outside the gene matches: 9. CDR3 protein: CASSGFLAGDFTDTQYF. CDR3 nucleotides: TGTGCCAGCAGTGGTTTTCTAGCGGGGGATTTCACAGATACGCAGTATTTT.

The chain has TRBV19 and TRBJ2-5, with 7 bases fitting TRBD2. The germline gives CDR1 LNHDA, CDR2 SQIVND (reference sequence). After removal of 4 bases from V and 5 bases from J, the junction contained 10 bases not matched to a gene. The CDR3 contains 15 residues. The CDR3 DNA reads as TGTGCCAGTAGTAGGGAGGGTCAGGGTTACGAGACCCAGTACTTC. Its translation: CASSREGQGYETQYF.

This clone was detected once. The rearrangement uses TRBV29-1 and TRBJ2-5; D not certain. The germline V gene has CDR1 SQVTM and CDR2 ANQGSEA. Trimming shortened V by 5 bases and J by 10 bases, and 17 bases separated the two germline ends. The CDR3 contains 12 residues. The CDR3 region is CSVSRRSRNQYF. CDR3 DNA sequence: TGCAGCGTTTCCCGCCGATCCAGGAACCAGTACTTC.

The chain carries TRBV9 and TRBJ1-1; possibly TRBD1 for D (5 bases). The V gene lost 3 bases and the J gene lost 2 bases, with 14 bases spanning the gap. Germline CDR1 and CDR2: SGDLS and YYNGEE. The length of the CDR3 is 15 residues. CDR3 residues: CASSAGQAQNTEAFF. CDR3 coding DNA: TGTGCCAGCAGCGCCGGACAAGCCCAAAACACTGAAGCTTTCTTT.

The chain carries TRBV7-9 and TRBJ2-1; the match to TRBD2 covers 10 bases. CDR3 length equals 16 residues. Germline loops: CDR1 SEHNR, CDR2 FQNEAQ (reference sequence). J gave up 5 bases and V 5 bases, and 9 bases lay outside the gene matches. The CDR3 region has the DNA TGTGCCAGCAGCATATTACTAGCGGGGAAGAACAATGAGCAGTTCTTC. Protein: CASSILLAGKNNEQFF.

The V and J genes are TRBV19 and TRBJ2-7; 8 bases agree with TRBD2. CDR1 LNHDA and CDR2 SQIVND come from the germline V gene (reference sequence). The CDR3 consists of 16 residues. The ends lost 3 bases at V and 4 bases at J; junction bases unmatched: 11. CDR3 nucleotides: TGTGCCAGTAGTATTCTAGCGGGCCTCGCCCATTACGAGCAGTACTTC. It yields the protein CASSILAGLAHYEQYF.

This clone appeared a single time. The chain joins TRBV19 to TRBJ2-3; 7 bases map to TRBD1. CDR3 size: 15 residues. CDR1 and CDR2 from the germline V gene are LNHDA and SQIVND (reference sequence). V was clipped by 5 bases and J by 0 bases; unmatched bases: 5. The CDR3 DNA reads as TGTGCCAGTAGTGTCGACAGGGTTAGCACAGATACGCAGTATTTT. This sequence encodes CASSVDRVSTDTQYF.

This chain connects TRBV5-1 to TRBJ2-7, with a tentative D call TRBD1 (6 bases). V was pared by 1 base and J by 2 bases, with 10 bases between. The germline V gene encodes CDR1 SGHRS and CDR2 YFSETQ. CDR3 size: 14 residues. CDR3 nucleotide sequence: TGCGCCAGCAGCTTGCAGGGGAGCCCCTACGAGCAGTACTTC. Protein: CASSLQGSPYEQYF.

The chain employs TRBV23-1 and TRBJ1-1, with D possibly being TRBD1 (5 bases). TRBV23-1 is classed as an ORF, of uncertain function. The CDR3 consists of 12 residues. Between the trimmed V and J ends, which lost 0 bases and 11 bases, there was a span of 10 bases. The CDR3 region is CASSQSAGYAFF. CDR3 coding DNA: TGCGCCAGCAGTCAATCGGCAGGGTACGCTTTCTTT.

CDR3 sequence (DNA): TGTGCCAGTAGTGTGCCGGGACTAGCGGTCGCGGGGGCAGATACGCAGTATTTT. This translates into CASSVPGLAVAGADTQYF. This chain joins TRBV19 and TRBJ2-3; 11 positions match TRBD2. Trimming at V came to 5 bases and at J to 4 bases, leaving 14 bases not matched to a gene. This CDR3 contains 18 residues. Germline V gene data show CDR1 as LNHDA and CDR2 as SQIVND (reference sequence).

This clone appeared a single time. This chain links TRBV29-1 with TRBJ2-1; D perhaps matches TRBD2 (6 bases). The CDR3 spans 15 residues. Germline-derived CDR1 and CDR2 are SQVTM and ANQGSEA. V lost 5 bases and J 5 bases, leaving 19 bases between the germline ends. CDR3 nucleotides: TGCAGCGTTACTTTTAACGGGAGAGAGGACAATGAGCAGTTCTTC. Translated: CSVTFNGREDNEQFF.

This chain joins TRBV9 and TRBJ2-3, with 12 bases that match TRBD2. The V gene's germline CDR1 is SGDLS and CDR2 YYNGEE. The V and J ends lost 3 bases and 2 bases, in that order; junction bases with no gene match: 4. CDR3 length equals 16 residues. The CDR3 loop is CASSGGLAGITDTQYF. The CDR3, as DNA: TGTGCCAGCAGCGGAGGACTAGCGGGGATCACAGATACGCAGTATTTT.

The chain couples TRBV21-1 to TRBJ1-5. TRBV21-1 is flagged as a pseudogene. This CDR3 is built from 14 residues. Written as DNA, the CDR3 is TGTGCCAGCAGCAAAGGGGGGGCCTATCAGCCCCAGCATTTT. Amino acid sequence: CASSKGGAYQPQHF.

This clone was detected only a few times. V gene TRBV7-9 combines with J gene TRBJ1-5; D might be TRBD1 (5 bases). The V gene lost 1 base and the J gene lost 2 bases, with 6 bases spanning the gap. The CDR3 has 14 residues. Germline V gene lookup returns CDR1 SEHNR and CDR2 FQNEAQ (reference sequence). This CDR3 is CASSLGGGNQPQHF. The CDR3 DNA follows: TGTGCCAGCAGCTTAGGGGGGGGCAATCAGCCCCAGCATTTT.

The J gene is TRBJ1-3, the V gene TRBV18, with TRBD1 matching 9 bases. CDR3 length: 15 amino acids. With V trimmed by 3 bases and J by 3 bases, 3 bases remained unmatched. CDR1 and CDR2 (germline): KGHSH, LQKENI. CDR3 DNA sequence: TGTGCCAGCTCACCGGGACAGGGAAGTGGAAACACCATATATTTT. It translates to CASSPGQGSGNTIYF.

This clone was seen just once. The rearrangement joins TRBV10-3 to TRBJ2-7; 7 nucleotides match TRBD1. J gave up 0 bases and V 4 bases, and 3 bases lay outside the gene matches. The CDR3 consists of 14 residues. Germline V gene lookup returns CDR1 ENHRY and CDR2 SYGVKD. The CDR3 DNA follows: TGTGCCATCAGTGTCTACAGGGGCTCCTACGAGCAGTACTTC. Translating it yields CAISVYRGSYEQYF.

The CDR3 sequence: CASRSGSLYNEQFF. Written as DNA, the CDR3 is TGTGCCAGCAGGAGCGGGAGTTTGTACAATGAGCAGTTCTTC. The chain links TRBV6-5 to TRBJ2-1, with 8 nucleotides matching TRBD2. The V and J ends lost 6 bases and 4 bases, in that order; junction bases with no gene match: 5. Per the germline V gene, CDR1 is MNHEY and CDR2 is SVGAGI. The CDR3 runs to 14 residues.

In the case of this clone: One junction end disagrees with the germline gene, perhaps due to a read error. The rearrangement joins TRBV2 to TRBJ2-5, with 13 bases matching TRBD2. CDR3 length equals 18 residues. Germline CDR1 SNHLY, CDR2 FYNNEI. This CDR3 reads CASREGTSGTTRQETQYF. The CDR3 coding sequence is TGTGCCAGCAGGGAAGGGACTAGCGGGACGACCCGCCAAGAGACCCAGTACTTC.

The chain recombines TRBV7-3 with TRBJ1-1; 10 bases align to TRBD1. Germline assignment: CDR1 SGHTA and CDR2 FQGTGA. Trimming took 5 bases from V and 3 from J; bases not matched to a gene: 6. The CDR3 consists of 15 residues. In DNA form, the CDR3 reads TGTGCCAGCAGCCCCAGGGGGACAGGGGACACTGAAGCTTTCTTT. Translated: CASSPRGTGDTEAFF.

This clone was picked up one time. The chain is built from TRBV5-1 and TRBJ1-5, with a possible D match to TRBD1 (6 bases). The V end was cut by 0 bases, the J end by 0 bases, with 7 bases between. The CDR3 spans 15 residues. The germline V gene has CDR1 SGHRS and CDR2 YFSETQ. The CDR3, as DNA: TGCGCCAGCAGCTTGGAAGGGGGTAGCAATCAGCCCCAGCATTTT. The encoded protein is CASSLEGGSNQPQHF.

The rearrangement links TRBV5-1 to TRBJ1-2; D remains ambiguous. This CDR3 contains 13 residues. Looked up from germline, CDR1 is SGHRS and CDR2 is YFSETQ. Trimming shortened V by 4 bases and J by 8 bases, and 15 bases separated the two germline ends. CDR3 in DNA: TGCGCCAGCAGCCTAAACTCAGAGGGCGGCTACACCTTC. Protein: CASSLNSEGGYTF.

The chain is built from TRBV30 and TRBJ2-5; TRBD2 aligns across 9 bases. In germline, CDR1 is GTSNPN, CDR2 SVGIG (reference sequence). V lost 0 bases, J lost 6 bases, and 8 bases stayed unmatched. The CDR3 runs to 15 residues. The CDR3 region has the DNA TGTGCCTGGAGTGTATCAGCGGGAGGTTGGAAGACCCAGTACTTC. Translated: CAWSVSAGGWKTQYF.

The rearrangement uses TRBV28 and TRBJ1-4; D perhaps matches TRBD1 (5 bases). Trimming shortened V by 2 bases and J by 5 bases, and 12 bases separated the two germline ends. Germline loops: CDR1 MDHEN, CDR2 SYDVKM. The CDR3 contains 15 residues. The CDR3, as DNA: TGTGCCAGCAGTTTAGGGGGGGTCCTAAATGAAAAACTGTTTTTT. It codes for CASSLGGVLNEKLFF.